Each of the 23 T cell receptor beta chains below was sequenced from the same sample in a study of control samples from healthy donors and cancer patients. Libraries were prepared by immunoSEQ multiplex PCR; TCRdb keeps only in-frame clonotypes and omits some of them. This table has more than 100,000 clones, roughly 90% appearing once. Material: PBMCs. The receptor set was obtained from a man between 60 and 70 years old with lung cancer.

The CDR3: CAWSPTRTGGPGMHGYTF. The CDR3 nucleotides are TGTGCCTGGAGTCCCACCCGGACAGGGGGCCCGGGAATGCATGGCTACACCTTC. The rearrangement links TRBV30 to TRBJ1-2; TRBD1 matches at 11 bases. The ends lost 2 bases at V and 6 bases at J; junction bases unmatched: 17. The germline gives CDR1 GTSNPN, CDR2 SVGIG (reference sequence). This CDR3 contains 18 residues.

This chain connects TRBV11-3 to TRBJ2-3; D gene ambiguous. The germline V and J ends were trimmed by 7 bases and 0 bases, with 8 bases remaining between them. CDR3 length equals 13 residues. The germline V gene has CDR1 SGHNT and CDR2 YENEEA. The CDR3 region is CASKRVSTDTQYF. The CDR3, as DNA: TGTGCCAGCAAAAGGGTTAGCACAGATACGCAGTATTTT.

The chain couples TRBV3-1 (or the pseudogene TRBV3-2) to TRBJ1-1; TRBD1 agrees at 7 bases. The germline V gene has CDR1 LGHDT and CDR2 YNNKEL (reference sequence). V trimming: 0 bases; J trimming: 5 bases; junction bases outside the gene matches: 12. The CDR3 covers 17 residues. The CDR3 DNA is TGTGCCAGCAGCCAAGATTATCTGGACAGGAGAAAGACTGAAGCTTTCTTT. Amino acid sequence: CASSQDYLDRRKTEAFF.

This CDR3 is CASGVSWDWYQPQHF. CDR3 coding DNA: TGTGCCAGCGGTGTTTCCTGGGATTGGTATCAGCCCCAGCATTTT. The rearrangement links TRBV27 to TRBJ1-5; no definite D call. CDR3 length equals 15 residues. Trimming left V 8 bases short and J 5 bases short, with 19 bases between. Germline CDR1 and CDR2: MNHEY and SMNVEV (reference sequence).

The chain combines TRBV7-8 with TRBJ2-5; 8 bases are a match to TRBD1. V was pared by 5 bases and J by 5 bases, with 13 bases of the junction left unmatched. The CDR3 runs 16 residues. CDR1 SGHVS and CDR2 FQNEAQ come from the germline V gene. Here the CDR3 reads CASSVYGQGVRETQYF. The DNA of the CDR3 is TGTGCCAGCAGCGTATACGGACAGGGCGTGCGGGAGACCCAGTACTTC.

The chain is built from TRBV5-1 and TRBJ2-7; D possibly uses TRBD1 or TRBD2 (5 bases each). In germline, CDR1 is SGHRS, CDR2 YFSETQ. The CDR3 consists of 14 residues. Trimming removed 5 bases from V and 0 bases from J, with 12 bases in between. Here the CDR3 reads CASRIGTFSYEQYF. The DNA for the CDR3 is TGCGCCAGCAGAATCGGGACGTTCTCCTACGAGCAGTACTTC.

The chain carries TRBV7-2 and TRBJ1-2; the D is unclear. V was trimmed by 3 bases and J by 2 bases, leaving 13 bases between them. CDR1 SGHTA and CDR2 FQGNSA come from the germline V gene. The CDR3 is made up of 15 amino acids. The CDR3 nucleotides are TGTGCCAGCAGCTTCTTATCACAGACGAACTATGGCTACACCTTC. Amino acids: CASSFLSQTNYGYTF.

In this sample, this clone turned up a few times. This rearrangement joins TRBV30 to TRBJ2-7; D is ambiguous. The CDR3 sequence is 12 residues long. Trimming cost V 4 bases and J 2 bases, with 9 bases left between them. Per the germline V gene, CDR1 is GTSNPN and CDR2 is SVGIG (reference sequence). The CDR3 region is CAWMDGAYEQYF. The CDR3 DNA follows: TGTGCCTGGATGGACGGCGCCTACGAGCAGTACTTC.

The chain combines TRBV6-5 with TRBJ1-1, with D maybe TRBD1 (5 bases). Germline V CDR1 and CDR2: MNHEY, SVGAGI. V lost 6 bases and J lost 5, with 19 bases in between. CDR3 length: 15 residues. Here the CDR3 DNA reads TGTGCCAGCAGGGAGGGCGGGGGGTCGGGGACTGAAGCTTTCTTT. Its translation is CASREGGGSGTEAFF.

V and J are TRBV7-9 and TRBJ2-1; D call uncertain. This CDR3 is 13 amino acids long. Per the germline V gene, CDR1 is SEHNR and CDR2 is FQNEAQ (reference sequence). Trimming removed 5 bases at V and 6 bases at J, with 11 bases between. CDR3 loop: CASSLPSRNEQFF. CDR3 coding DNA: TGTGCCAGCAGCCTCCCGTCACGCAATGAGCAGTTCTTC.

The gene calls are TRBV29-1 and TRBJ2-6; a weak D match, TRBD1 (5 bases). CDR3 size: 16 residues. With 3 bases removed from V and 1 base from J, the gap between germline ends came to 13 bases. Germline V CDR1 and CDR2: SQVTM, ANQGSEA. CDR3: CSVDGPGRSGANVLTF. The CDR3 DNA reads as TGCAGCGTTGACGGGCCAGGGCGTTCTGGGGCCAACGTCCTGACTTTC.

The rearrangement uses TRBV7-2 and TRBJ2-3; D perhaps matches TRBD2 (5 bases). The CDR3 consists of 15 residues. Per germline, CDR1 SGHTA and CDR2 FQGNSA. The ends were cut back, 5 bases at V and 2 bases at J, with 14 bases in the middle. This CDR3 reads CASSPGLVHTDTQYF. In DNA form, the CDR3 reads TGTGCCAGCAGCCCAGGACTGGTTCACACAGATACGCAGTATTTT.

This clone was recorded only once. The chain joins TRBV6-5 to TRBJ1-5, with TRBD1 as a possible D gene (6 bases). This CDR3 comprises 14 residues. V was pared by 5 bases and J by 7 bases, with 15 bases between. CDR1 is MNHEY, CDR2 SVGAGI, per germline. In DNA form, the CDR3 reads TGTGCCAGCAGTCCCGGGACACTCATCCAGCCCCAGCATTTT. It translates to CASSPGTLIQPQHF.

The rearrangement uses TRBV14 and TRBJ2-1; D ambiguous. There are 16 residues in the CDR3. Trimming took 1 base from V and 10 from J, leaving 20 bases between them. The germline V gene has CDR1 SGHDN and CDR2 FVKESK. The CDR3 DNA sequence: TGTGCCAGCAGCCAAGGGGCCGCCCGGATGATTGAAGAGCAGTTCTTC. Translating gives CASSQGAARMIEEQFF.

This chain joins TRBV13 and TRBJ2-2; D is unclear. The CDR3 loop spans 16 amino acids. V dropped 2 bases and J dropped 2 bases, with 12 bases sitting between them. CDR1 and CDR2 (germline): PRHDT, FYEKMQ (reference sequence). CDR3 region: CASSLYSHLNTGELFF. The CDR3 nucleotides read TGTGCCAGCAGCTTATACAGCCACCTAAACACCGGGGAGCTGTTTTTT.

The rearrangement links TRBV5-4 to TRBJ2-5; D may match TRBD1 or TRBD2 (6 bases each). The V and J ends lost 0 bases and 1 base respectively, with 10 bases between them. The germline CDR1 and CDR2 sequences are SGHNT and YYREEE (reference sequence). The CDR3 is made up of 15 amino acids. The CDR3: CASSLGGAGQETQYF. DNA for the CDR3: TGTGCCAGCAGCTTGGGGGGGGCAGGCCAAGAGACCCAGTACTTC.

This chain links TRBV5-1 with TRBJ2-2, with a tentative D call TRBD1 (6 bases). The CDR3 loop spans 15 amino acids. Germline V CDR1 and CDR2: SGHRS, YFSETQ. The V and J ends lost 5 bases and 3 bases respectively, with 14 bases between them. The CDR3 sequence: CASSEPGADTGELFF. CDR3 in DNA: TGCGCCAGCAGTGAACCAGGGGCGGACACCGGGGAGCTGTTTTTT. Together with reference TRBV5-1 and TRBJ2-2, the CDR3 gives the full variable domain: KAGVTQTPRYLIKTRGQQVTLSCSPISGHRSVSWYQQTPGQGLQFLFEYFSETQRNKGNFPGRFSGRQFSNSRSEMNVSTLELGDSALYLCASSEPGADTGELFFGEGSRLTVL.

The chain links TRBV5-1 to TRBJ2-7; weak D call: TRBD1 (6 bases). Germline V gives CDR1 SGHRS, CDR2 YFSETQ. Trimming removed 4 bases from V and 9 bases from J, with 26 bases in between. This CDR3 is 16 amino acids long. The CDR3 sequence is CASSLGGEGVLSGQYF. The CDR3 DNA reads TGCGCCAGCAGCCTTGGGGGAGAGGGGGTCCTCAGTGGGCAGTACTTC.

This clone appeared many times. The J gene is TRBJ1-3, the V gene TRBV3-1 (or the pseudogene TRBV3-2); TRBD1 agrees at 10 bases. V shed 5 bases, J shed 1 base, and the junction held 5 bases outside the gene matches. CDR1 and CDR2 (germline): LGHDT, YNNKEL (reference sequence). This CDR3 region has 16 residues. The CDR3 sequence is CASSSGTGVSGNTIYF. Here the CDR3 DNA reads TGTGCCAGCAGCTCCGGGACAGGGGTGTCTGGAAACACCATATATTTT.

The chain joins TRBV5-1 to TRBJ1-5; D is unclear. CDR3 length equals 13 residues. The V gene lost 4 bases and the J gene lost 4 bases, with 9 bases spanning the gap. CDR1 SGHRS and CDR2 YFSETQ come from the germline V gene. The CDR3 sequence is CASSLGKNQPQHF. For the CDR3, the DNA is TGCGCCAGCAGCCTGGGAAAGAATCAGCCCCAGCATTTT.

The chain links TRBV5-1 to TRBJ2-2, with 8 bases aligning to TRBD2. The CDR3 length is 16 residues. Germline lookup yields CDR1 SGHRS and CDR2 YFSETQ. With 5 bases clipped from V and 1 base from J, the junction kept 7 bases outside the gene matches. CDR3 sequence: CASRTRGGQNTGELFF. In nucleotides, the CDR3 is TGCGCCAGCAGAACTCGGGGGGGCCAGAACACCGGGGAGCTGTTTTTT.

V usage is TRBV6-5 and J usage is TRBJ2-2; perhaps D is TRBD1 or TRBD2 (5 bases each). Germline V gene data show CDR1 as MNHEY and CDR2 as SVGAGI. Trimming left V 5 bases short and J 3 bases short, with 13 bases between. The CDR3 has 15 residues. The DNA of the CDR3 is TGTGCCAGCAGTATTCGGGGCTTCGACACCGGGGAGCTGTTTTTT. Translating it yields CASSIRGFDTGELFF.

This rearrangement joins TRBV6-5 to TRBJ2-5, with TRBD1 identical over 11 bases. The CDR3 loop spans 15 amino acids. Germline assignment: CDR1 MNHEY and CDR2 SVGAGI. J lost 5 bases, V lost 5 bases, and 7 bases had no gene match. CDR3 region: CASSTRTGGWETQYF. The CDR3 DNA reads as TGTGCCAGCAGTACCCGGACAGGGGGCTGGGAGACCCAGTACTTC.